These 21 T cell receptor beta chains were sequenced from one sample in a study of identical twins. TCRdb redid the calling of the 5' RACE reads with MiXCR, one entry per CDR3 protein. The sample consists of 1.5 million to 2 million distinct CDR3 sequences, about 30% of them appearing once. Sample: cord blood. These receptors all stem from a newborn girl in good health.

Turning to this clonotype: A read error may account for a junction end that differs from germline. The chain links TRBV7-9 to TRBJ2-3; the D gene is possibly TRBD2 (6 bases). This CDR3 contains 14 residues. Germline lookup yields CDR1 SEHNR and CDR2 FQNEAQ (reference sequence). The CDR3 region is CAGSLTGVSDTQYF. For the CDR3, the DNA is TGTGCCGGCAGCTTAACGGGAGTCTCAGATACGCAGTATTTT.

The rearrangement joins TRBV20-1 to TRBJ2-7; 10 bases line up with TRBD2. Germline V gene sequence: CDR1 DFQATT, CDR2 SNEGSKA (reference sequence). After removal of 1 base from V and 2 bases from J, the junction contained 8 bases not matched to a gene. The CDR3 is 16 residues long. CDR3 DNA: TGCAGTGCTAGAGTAGCGGGAGGCCCGGCAACCTACGAGCAGTACTTC. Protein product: CSARVAGGPATYEQYF.

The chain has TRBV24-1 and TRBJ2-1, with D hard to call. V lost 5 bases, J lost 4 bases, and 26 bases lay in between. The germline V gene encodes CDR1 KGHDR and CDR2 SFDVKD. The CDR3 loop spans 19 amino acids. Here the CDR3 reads CATSAAVNIGFFAYNEQFF. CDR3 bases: TGTGCCACCAGTGCGGCGGTGAATATAGGGTTTTTCGCGTACAATGAGCAGTTCTTC.

CDR3 residues: CASSMQGNTEAFF. DNA of the CDR3: TGTGCCAGTAGTATGCAAGGGAACACTGAAGCTTTCTTT. The chain employs TRBV19 and TRBJ1-1; D ambiguous. V was trimmed by 3 bases and J by 1 base, leaving 6 bases between them. CDR3 size: 13 residues. Germline assignment: CDR1 LNHDA and CDR2 SQIVND (reference sequence).

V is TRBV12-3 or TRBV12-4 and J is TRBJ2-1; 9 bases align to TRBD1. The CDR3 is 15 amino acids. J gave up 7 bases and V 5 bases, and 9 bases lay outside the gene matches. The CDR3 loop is CASSHDGTGRNEQFF. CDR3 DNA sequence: TGTGCCAGCAGTCACGACGGGACAGGGAGGAATGAGCAGTTCTTC.

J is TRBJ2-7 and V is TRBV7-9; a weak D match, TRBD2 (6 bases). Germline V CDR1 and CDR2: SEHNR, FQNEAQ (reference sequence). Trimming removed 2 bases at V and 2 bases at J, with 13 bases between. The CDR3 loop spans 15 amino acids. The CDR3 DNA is TGTGCCAGCAGCTTATACGGGAGTGGGGCCTACGAGCAGTACTTC. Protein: CASSLYGSGAYEQYF.

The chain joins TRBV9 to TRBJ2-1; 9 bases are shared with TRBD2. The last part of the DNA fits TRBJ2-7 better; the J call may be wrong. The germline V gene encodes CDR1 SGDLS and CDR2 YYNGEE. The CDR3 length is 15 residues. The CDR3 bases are TGTGCCAGCAGCGCCGGACTAGCGCCTTACAATGAGCAGTACTTC. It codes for CASSAGLAPYNEQYF.

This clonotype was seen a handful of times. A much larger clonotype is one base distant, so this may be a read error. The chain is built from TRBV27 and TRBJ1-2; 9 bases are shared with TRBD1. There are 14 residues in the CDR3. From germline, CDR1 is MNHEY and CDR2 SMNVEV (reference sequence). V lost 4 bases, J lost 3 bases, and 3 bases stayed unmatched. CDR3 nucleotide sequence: TGTGCCAGCAGTTCCCGGGACAGGGACTATGGCTACACCTTC. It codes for CASSSRDRDYGYTF.

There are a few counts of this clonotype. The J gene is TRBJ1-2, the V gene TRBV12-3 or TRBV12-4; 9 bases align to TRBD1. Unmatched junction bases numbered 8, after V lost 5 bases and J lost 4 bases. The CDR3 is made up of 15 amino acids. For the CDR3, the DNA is TGTGCCAGCAGTCCTCGGGACAGGGCCGTCTATGGCTACACCTTC. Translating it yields CASSPRDRAVYGYTF.

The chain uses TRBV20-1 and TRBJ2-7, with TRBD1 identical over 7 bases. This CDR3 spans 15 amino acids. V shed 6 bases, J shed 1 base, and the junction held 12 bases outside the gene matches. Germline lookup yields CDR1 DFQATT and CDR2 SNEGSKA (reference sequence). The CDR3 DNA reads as TGCAGTGCGACGCCACAGGGGCCGCAGTCCTACGAGCAGTACTTC. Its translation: CSATPQGPQSYEQYF.

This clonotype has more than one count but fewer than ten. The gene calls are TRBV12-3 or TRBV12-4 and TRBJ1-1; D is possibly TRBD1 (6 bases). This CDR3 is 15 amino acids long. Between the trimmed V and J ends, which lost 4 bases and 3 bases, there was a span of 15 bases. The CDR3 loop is CASSSKTGGDTEAFF. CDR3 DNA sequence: TGTGCCAGCAGTTCAAAGACAGGTGGGGACACTGAAGCTTTCTTT.

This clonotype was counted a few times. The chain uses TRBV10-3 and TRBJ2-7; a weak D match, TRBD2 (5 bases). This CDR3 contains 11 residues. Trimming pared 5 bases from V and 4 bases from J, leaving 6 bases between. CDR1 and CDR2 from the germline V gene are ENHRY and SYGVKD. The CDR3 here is CAISRGYEQYF. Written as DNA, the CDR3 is TGTGCCATCAGTCGGGGATACGAGCAGTACTTC.

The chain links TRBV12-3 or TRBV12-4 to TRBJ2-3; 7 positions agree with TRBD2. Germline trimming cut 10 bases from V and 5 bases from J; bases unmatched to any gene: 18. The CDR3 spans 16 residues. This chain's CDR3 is CATWGIQGGSGDTQYF. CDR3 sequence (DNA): TGTGCCACCTGGGGGATCCAGGGCGGGAGTGGAGATACGCAGTATTTT.

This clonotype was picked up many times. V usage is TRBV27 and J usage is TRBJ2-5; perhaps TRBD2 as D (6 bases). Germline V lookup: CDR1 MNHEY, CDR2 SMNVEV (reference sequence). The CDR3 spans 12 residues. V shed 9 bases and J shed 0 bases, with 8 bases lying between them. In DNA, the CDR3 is TGTGCCAGTGGGGGGTACCAAGAGACCCAGTACTTC. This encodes CASGGYQETQYF.

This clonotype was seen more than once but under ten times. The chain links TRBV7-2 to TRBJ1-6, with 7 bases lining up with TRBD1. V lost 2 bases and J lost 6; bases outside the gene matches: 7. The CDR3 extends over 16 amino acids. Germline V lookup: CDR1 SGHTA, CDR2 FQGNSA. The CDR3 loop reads CASSLRDRSRNSPLHF. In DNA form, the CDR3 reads TGTGCCAGCAGCTTAAGGGACAGAAGTCGTAATTCACCCCTCCACTTT.

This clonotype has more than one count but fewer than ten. This CDR3 reads CASSRGSGLRTDTQYF. CDR3 bases: TGTGCCAGCAGCCGGGGTAGCGGGTTGAGGACAGATACGCAGTATTTT. The rearrangement uses TRBV4-2 and TRBJ2-3, with TRBD2 matching over 7 bases. V was clipped by 4 bases and J by 3 bases; unmatched bases: 10. The CDR3 is made up of 16 amino acids. CDR1 is LGHNA and CDR2 is YNFKEQ in the germline V gene.

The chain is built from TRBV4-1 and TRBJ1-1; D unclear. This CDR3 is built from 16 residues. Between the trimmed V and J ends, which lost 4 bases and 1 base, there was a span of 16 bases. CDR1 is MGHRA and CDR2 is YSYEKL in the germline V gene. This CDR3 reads CASSPRPENRNTEAFF. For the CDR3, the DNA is TGCGCCAGCAGCCCTCGACCCGAAAATAGGAACACTGAAGCTTTCTTT.

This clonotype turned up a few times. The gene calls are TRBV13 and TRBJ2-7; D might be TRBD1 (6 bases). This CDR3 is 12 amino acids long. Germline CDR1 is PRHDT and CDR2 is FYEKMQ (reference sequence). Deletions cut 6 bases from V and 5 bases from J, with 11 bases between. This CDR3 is CASSRQVHEQYF. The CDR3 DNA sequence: TGTGCCAGCAGTCGACAGGTCCACGAGCAGTACTTC. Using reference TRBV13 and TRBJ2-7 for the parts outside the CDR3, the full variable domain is AAGVIQSPRHLIKEKRETATLKCYPIPRHDTVYWYQQGPGQDPQFLISFYEKMQSDKGSIPDRFSAQQFSDYHSELNMSSLELGDSALYFCASSRQVHEQYFGPGTRLTVT.

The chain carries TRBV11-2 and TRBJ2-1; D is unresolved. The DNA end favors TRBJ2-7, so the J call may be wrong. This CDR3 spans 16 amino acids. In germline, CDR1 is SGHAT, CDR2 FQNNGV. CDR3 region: CASSFAPLSPYNEQYF. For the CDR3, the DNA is TGTGCCAGCAGCTTCGCACCCCTGAGCCCCTACAATGAGCAGTACTTC.

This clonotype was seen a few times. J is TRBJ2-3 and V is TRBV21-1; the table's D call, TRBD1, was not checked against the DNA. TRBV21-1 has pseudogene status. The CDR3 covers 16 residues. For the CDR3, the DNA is TGTGCCAGCAGCACATCACAGGGGGCTAGCACAGATACGCAGTATTTT. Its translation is CASSTSQGASTDTQYF.

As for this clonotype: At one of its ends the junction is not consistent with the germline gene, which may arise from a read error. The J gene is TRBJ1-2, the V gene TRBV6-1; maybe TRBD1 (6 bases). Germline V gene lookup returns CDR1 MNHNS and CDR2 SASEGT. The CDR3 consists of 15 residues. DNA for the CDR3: TGTACCAGCAGTGAAACAGGGCAGCACGCCTTGGGCTACACCTTC. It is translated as CTSSETGQHALGYTF.